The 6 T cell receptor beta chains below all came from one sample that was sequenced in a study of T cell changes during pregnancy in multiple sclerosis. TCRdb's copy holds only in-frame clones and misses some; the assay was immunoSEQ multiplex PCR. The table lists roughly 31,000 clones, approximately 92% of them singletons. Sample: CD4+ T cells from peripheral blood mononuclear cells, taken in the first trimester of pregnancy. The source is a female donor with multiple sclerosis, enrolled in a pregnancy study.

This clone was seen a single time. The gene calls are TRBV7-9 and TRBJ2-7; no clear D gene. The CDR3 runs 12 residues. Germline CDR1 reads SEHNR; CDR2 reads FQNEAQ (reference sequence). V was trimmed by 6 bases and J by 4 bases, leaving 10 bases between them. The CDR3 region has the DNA TGTGCCAGCAGTCAGACACCTTACGAGCAGTACTTC. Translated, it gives CASSQTPYEQYF.

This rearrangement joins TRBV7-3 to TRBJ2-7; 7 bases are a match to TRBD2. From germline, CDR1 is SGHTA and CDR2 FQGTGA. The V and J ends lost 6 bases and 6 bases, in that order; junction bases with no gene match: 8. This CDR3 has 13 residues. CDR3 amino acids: CASSRRGESEQYF. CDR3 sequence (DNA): TGTGCCAGCAGTCGCCGGGGGGAGAGCGAGCAGTACTTC.

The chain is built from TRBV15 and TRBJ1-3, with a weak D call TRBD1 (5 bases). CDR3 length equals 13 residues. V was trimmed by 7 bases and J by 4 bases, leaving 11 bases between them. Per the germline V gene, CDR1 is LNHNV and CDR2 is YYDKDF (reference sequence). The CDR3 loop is CATTQGLGNTIYF. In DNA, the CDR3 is TGTGCCACCACCCAGGGATTAGGAAACACCATATATTTT.

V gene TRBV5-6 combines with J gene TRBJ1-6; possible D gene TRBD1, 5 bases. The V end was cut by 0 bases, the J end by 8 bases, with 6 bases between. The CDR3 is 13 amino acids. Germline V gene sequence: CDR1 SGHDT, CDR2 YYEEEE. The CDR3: CASSLGQYSPLHF. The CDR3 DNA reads TGTGCCAGCAGCTTGGGACAGTATTCACCCCTCCACTTT.

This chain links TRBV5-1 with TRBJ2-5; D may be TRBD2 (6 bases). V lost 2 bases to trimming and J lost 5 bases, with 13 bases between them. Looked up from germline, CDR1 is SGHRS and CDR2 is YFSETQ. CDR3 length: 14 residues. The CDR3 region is CASSFLGGLETQYF. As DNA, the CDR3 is TGCGCCAGCAGCTTCCTTGGGGGGTTGGAGACCCAGTACTTC. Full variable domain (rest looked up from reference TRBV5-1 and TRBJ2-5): KAGVTQTPRYLIKTRGQQVTLSCSPISGHRSVSWYQQTPGQGLQFLFEYFSETQRNKGNFPGRFSGRQFSNSRSEMNVSTLELGDSALYLCASSFLGGLETQYFGPGTRLLVL.

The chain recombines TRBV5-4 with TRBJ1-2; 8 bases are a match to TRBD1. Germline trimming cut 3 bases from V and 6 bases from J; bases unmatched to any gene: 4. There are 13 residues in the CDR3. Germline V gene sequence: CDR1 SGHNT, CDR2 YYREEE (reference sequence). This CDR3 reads CASSSRGLDGYTF. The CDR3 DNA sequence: TGTGCCAGCAGCTCCAGGGGGCTGGATGGCTACACCTTC.